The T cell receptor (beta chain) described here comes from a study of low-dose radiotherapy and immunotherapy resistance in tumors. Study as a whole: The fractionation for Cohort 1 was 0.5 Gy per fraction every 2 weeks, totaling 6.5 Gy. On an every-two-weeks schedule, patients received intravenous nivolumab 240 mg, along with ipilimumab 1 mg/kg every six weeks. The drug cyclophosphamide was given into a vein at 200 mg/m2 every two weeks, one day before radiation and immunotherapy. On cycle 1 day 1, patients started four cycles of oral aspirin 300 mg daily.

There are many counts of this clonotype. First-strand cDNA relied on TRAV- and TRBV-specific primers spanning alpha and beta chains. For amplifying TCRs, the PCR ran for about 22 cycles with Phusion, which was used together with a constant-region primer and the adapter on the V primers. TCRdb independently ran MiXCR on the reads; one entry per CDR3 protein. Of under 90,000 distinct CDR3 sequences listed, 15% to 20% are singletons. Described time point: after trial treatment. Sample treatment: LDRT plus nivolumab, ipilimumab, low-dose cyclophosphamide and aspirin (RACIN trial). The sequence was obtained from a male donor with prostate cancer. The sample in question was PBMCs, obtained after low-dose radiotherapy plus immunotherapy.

The CDR3 DNA is TGTGCCAGCAGGACCAAGGACAGCCCCTACGAGCAGTACTTC. Residues: CASRTKDSPYEQYF. The V call is TRBV6-6, the J call TRBJ2-7; D is possibly TRBD1 (6 bases). This CDR3 is 14 amino acids long. Germline V lookup: CDR1 MNHNY, CDR2 SVGAGI (reference sequence). Trimming took 6 bases from V and 2 from J, leaving 14 bases between them.